This entry describes one TCR beta chain. No antigen is known for it. This entry belongs to a study of CD8 T cells in ankylosing spondylitis. Study-level results: There was reportedly significant enrichment of clones that were disease-linked in matched ankylosing spondylitis synovial fluid. Some motif variants were previously reported in reactive arthritis synovial fluid and blood. Characteristic of ankylosing spondylitis blood, it appeared, was a TCR beta motif comprising several highly homologous variants.

TCRdb reanalysed the 5' RACE reads using MiXCR and keeps one entry per CDR3 protein. The table includes more than 600,000 distinct CDR3 sequences, 15% to 20% detected once. Trimming pared 5 bases from V and 6 bases from J, leaving 19 bases between. Germline CDR1 reads MDHEN; CDR2 reads SYDVKM. The CDR3 is made up of 16 amino acids. The sequencing sample was made of blood, either unsorted or a sorted T cell fraction (not recorded which). The chain recombines TRBV28 with TRBJ1-4; weak D call: TRBD1 (6 bases). This clonotype was obtained from a male donor with ankylosing spondylitis. CDR3 DNA: TGTGCCAGCAGTCCACCCCAAGGGGGGGTTTATGAAAAACTGTTTTTT. It codes for CASSPPQGGVYEKLFF.